The rows below give T cell receptor beta chains drawn from one sample of a study of molecular identifiers for immune sequencing clone quantification. MiXCR, run by TCRdb on the PCR reads, gives a single entry per CDR3 protein. The sample holds approximately 90,000 distinct CDR3 sequences, 20% to 25% seen once. The sample comprised naive CD8+ T cells from blood, with Jurkat cell RNA spiked in. The receptors come from a human donor in good health. Some libraries in this study had Jurkat cell RNA spiked in. CDR3s include the opening cysteine and the closing phenylalanine or tryptophan. Each record gives: clone size, D gene, J gene, V gene, CDR3 protein, CDR3 DNA. A D gene is named only where the DNA matches it firmly. A clone size is listed for some rows: how often the clone was seen (once, few, many), or a class if it is expanded.

>many|TRBD2|TRBJ2-3|TRBV6-5
CASSPLAGGFTDTQYF
TGTGCCAGCAGTCCTCTAGCGGGGGGGTTCACAGATACGCAGTATTTT
>many|.|TRBJ1-1|TRBV27
CASRWTAASEAFF
TGTGCCAGCAGGTGGACAGCAGCCAGCGAAGCTTTCTTT
>many|TRBD2|TRBJ2-1|TRBV4-3
CASSPGTSVNEQFF
TGCGCCAGCAGCCCAGGGACTAGCGTCAATGAGCAGTTCTTC
>many|TRBD1|TRBJ1-4|TRBV6-1
CASSDGQGTNEKLFF
TGTGCCAGCAGTGATGGACAGGGTACTAATGAAAAACTGTTTTTT
>many|.|TRBJ2-5|TRBV6-5
CASSYSQEETQYF
TGTGCCAGCAGTTACTCTCAGGAAGAGACCCAGTACTTC
>.|.|TRBJ2-3|TRBV7-3
CASSLTSTGTVNTDTQYF
TGTGCCAGCAGCTTAACGTCCACCGGGACCGTTAACACAGATACGCAGTATTTT
>many|.|TRBJ2-7|TRBV10-1
CASSEEGRPYEQYF
TGCGCCAGCAGTGAGGAGGGCAGGCCCTACGAGCAGTACTTC
>few|.|TRBJ2-3|TRBV7-6
CASSLTTRAFTDTQYF
TGTGCCAGCAGCTTGACTACTAGGGCCTTCACAGATACGCAGTATTTT
>.|.|TRBJ2-7|TRBV13
CASSAGRTGLGEQYF
TGTGCCAGCAGCGCCGGACGGACGGGATTGGGCGAGCAGTACTTC
>many|TRBD2|TRBJ2-3|TRBV5-1
CASSPIAGGRGSTDTQYF
TGCGCCAGCAGCCCGATAGCGGGGGGGCGAGGTAGCACAGATACGCAGTATTTT
>many|.|TRBJ2-5|TRBV28
CASSLSPLGAQETQYF
TGTGCCAGCAGTTTATCACCTTTGGGGGCCCAGGAGACCCAGTACTTC
>many|.|TRBJ2-3|TRBV6-4
CASVSTLWQYF
TGTGCCAGCGTTTCAACTTTGTGGCAGTATTTT
>few|.|TRBJ1-2|TRBV13
CASSVDWEGYGYTF
TGTGCCAGCAGCGTCGACTGGGAAGGCTATGGCTACACCTTC
>many|TRBD2|TRBJ2-3|TRBV2
CASSSGRADTQYF
TGTGCCAGTTCTAGCGGGAGAGCGGATACGCAGTATTTT
>.|.|TRBJ2-5|TRBV7-9
CASSSLPGVETQYF
TGTGCCAGCAGCTCCCTCCCGGGAGTGGAGACCCAGTACTTC
>few|TRBD1|TRBJ2-1|TRBV12-3/TRBV12-4
CASSSGERGLGYNEQFF
TGTGCCAGCAGTTCAGGAGAGAGGGGGCTGGGCTACAATGAGCAGTTCTTC
>many|.|TRBJ2-7|TRBV30
CAWSGPPGRTYEQYF
TGTGCCTGGAGTGGGCCCCCGGGACGGACCTACGAGCAGTACTTC
>.|.|TRBJ2-1|TRBV2
CASSEGRGNYNEQFF
TGTGCCAGCAGTGAAGGTAGGGGGAACTACAATGAGCAGTTCTTC
>many|TRBD1|TRBJ2-1|TRBV28
CASRPPHGQGMATYNEQFF
TGTGCCAGCAGACCACCCCATGGACAGGGGATGGCCACCTACAATGAGCAGTTCTTC
>.|.|TRBJ2-7|TRBV4-3
CASSQDLARPYEQYF
TGCGCCAGCAGCCAAGATTTGGCGAGACCCTACGAGCAGTACTTC